This T cell receptor beta chain was identified in a study of T cell repertoires in cytomegalovirus infection. Study-level background: CMV infection together with matching HLA type was indicated by public TCR beta signatures.

A single record per CDR3 protein comes from TCRdb applying MiXCR to the reads. The table lists around 450,000 distinct CDR3 sequences, roughly 12% of them singletons. Study results and limitations: HLA-C-restricted CMV-specific TCR beta clonotypes were dominant in the ex vivo response.

In this sample, this clonotype turned up many times. Its antigen is unknown. Between the trimmed V and J ends, which lost 5 bases and 0 bases, there was a span of 11 bases. In germline, CDR1 is SGHVS, CDR2 FNYEAQ. The CDR3 has 16 amino acids. This rearrangement joins TRBV7-6 to TRBJ1-6; no reliable D call. The receptor was derived from a human donor in good health (CMV status not recorded). Some clones in this sample may be carry-over from other donors' samples. Sequenced input: PBMCs. CDR3 nucleotide sequence: TGTGCCAGCAGCAGTAGAGGGAGCTCCTATAATTCACCCCTCCACTTT. Residues: CASSSRGSSYNSPLHF.